This T cell receptor (beta chain) was observed in a study of T-cell reconstitution after alpha-beta-depleted transplantation in children. This clonotype was counted a few times. The junction differs from germline at one of its ends, possibly a read error. Using unique molecular identifiers, the investigators prepared the TCRbeta library. TCRdb called the PCR reads again in MiXCR, with one record for every CDR3 protein. Of some 240,000 distinct CDR3 sequences listed, around 9.7% are singletons. CDR1 is DFQATT and CDR2 is SNEGSKA in the germline V gene (reference sequence). The CDR3 sequence is 17 residues long.

This rearrangement joins TRBV20-1 to TRBJ2-1, with TRBD1 matching over 10 bases. This receptor was taken from a human donor who donated a stem cell graft to a child with SCID. The source was PBMCs from the stem cell graft donor, collected from the stem cell graft. DNA of the CDR3: TGCTGTGCTAGTTTCCCCCGGGGACAGGGGACCTACAATGAGCAGTTCTTC. It yields the protein CCASFPRGQGTYNEQFF.